These T cell receptor beta chains were read from a single sample in a study of blood T cell repertoires in COVID-19. Sequencing was performed with immunoSEQ multiplex PCR; in TCRdb, only in-frame clones are kept and a portion is missing. The table lists about 200,000 clones, 81% of them singletons. The sequencing input was PBMCs or T cells enriched from blood (not recorded which). The origin of the receptors is a woman aged 45-60 years with acute COVID-19. The CDR3 runs from the conserved cysteine through the conserved F or W. A D gene is named only where the DNA matches it firmly. Rows may omit the clone size; those that give it use once, few, many or a size class.

clone_size d_call j_call v_call cdr3_aa cdr3_nt
. TRBD1 TRBJ1-2 TRBV24-1 CATSGLDRGFYGYTF TGTGCCACCAGTGGTTTGGACAGGGGCTTTTATGGCTACACCTTC
. . TRBJ2-7 TRBV5-6 CASSLPGTYEQYF TGTGCCAGCAGCTTGCCGGGAACCTACGAGCAGTACTTC
. . TRBJ2-2 TRBV3-1/TRBV3-2 CASSQDAARLFF TGTGCCAGCAGCCAAGATGCCGCTAGGCTGTTTTTT
. . TRBJ2-3 TRBV27 CASSTRQGTDTQYF TGTGCCAGCAGTACACGACAGGGCACAGATACGCAGTATTTT
. . TRBJ1-2 TRBV6-5 CASSLSPPMGYTF TGTGCCAGCAGTTTGAGTCCCCCGATGGGCTACACCTTC
once . TRBJ1-4 TRBV19 CASSVGPLNEKLFF TGTGCCAGTAGTGTTGGGCCGCTTAATGAAAAACTGTTTTTT
. TRBD2 TRBJ2-7 TRBV5-4 CASSPSGSYEQYF TGTGCCAGCAGTCCTAGCGGGAGCTACGAGCAGTACTTC
. . TRBJ2-2 TRBV11-2 CASSPRHTNTGELFF TGTGCCAGCAGCCCCCGACACACGAACACCGGGGAGCTGTTTTTT
. TRBD1 TRBJ1-3 TRBV3-1/TRBV3-2 CASSHEDRYTIYF TGTGCCAGCAGCCACGAGGACAGGTACACCATATATTTT
few TRBD1 TRBJ1-6 TRBV7-8 CASSLGTGNNSPLHF TGTGCCAGCAGCTTAGGGACAGGGAACAATTCACCCCTCCACTTT
. TRBD1 TRBJ1-5 TRBV4-1 CASSRDRDSNQPQHF TGCGCCAGCAGCCGGGACAGGGACAGCAATCAGCCCCAGCATTTT
. . TRBJ2-7 TRBV9 CASSVGPRENYEQYF TGTGCCAGCAGCGTAGGGCCCCGGGAAAACTACGAGCAGTACTTC
. TRBD1 TRBJ2-7 TRBV4-3 CASSQTGTGGHEQYF TGCGCCAGCAGCCAAACCGGGACAGGGGGTCACGAGCAGTACTTC
. TRBD1 TRBJ2-1 TRBV2 CATTRDRGVNEQFF TGTGCCACCACCCGGGACAGGGGGGTCAATGAGCAGTTCTTC
few . TRBJ1-2 TRBV7-2 CASSPGGGSYGYTF TGTGCCAGCAGCCCCGGAGGAGGCTCCTATGGCTACACCTTC
. TRBD1 TRBJ2-3 TRBV15 CATSRGIGTGRSDTQYF TGTGCCACCAGCAGAGGCATTGGGACAGGGAGGTCAGATACGCAGTATTTT
. TRBD1 TRBJ2-6 TRBV3-1/TRBV3-2 CASSQSKCGDRGASGANVLTF TGTGCCAGCAGCCAATCCAAGTGTGGTGACAGGGGCGCCTCTGGGGCCAACGTCCTGACTTTC
. . TRBJ2-3 TRBV5-5 CASSLDTITDTQYF TGTGCCAGCAGCTTGGACACCATAACAGATACGCAGTATTTT
. . TRBJ1-4 TRBV7-9 CASSSKEVGLFF TGTGCCAGCAGCAGCAAGGAGGTGGGGCTGTTTTTT
. TRBD2 TRBJ2-7 TRBV4-1 CASSQAGGGYEQYF TGCGCCAGCAGCCAAGCGGGGGGTGGCTACGAGCAGTACTTC
few TRBD1 TRBJ2-3 TRBV7-2 CASSLDGRGMDTQYF TGTGCCAGCAGCTTAGATGGCAGGGGGATGGATACGCAGTATTTT
. TRBD1 TRBJ2-7 TRBV19 CASSIGPGGFYEQYF TGTGCCAGTAGTATAGGGCCAGGGGGCTTCTACGAGCAGTACTTC
. TRBD1 TRBJ1-2 TRBV7-9 CASSRDRGVDYGYTF TGTGCCAGCAGCCGTGACAGGGGGGTCGACTATGGCTACACCTTC
. TRBD1 TRBJ1-2 TRBV13 CASSLGMGQGTPGYTF TGTGCCAGCAGCCTCGGTATGGGACAGGGGACCCCTGGCTACACCTTC
. . TRBJ1-2 TRBV6-6 CASSYIAGAQGYTF TGTGCCAGCAGTTACATTGCGGGGGCACAGGGCTACACCTTC
. TRBD2 TRBJ2-3 TRBV4-3 CASSQGGGLAGRPQYF TGCGCCAGCAGCCAAGGAGGGGGACTAGCGGGGCGCCCGCAGTATTTT
once . TRBJ2-7 TRBV11-1 CASSGGTGFYEQYF TGTGCCAGCAGCGGAGGGACGGGATTTTACGAGCAGTACTTC
. . TRBJ1-6 TRBV5-6 CASSFTDNSPLHF TGTGCCAGCAGCTTTACAGATAATTCACCCCTCCACTTT
. . TRBJ2-7 TRBV29-1 CSVEDTQGRDYEQYF TGCAGCGTTGAAGACACACAGGGACGGGACTACGAGCAGTACTTC
. TRBD2 TRBJ2-3 TRBV4-1 CASSQEQRGGLTDTQYF TGCGCCAGCAGCCAAGAACAGCGGGGGGGCCTCACAGATACGCAGTATTTT
. . TRBJ1-5 TRBV24-1 CAIQGSWDQPQHF TGTGCCATCCAGGGGTCATGGGATCAGCCCCAGCATTTT
. . TRBJ2-4 TRBV10-1 CASRSHGREAKNIQYF TGCGCCAGCAGGTCCCACGGGAGAGAGGCCAAAAACATTCAGTACTTC
. TRBD1 TRBJ1-1 TRBV28 CASSSGTVNTEAFF TGTGCCAGCAGCTCCGGGACAGTGAACACTGAAGCTTTCTTT
. TRBD2 TRBJ2-1 TRBV19 CASSMDLRGLAGSPWDNEQFF TGTGCCAGTAGTATGGATTTGAGGGGACTAGCGGGCTCCCCTTGGGACAATGAGCAGTTCTTC